The 6 T cell receptor beta chains below were found in one sample sequenced in a study of T cell responses to AZD1222 COVID-19 vaccine. Data came from immunoSEQ multiplex PCR; TCRdb stores just in-frame clones and leaves some out. Seen here are more than 110,000 clones, about 93% observed once, and the top ten hold approximately 4.9%. Sample: peripheral blood, taken on day 0 of AZD1222 vaccination. The receptors shown here come from an adult in good health.

V is TRBV7-8 and J is TRBJ2-7; 7 bases agree with TRBD2. CDR3 size: 15 residues. The germline V gene has CDR1 SGHVS and CDR2 FQNEAQ. V shed 1 base and J 3 bases; nucleotides not matched to a gene: 6. For the CDR3, the DNA is TGTGCCAGCAGCTTAGTTGGCGGGGGATACTACGAGCAGTACTTC. This translates into CASSLVGGGYYEQYF.

The chain employs TRBV9 and TRBJ2-3; maybe TRBD2 (7 bases). The CDR3 is made up of 15 amino acids. CDR1 and CDR2 from the germline V gene are SGDLS and YYNGEE. Trimming took 1 base from V and 4 from J, leaving 13 bases between them. CDR3 in amino acids: CASSVRGRDPDTQYF. The DNA of the CDR3 is TGTGCCAGCAGCGTAAGGGGGAGGGACCCAGATACGCAGTATTTT.

The rearrangement links TRBV19 to TRBJ2-1, with D possibly being TRBD2 (6 bases). This CDR3 has 15 amino acids. Trimming left V 3 bases short and J 3 bases short, with 12 bases between. The germline gives CDR1 LNHDA, CDR2 SQIVND (reference sequence). CDR3 coding DNA: TGTGCCAGTAGTATTCGTGGGACTGACTACAATGAGCAGTTCTTC. Translating it yields CASSIRGTDYNEQFF.

The chain uses TRBV6-5 and TRBJ1-2, with D unclear. CDR3 size: 13 residues. CDR1 MNHEY and CDR2 SVGAGI come from the germline V gene. V lost 6 bases and J lost 6, with 14 bases in between. CDR3 region: CASRPLKWDGYTF. The DNA for the CDR3 is TGTGCCAGCAGACCCTTAAAATGGGATGGCTACACCTTC.

This clone was recorded once. The chain carries TRBV3-1 (or the pseudogene TRBV3-2) and TRBJ2-7; possibly TRBD2 for D (6 bases). V dropped 1 base and J dropped 5 bases, with 12 bases sitting between them. Germline CDR1 is LGHDT and CDR2 is YNNKEL (reference sequence). This CDR3 is built from 14 residues. CDR3 sequence reads: CASSQGSGVHEQYF. Written as DNA, the CDR3 is TGTGCCAGCAGCCAAGGCTCGGGAGTCCACGAGCAGTACTTC.

The chain employs TRBV10-3 and TRBJ2-1; TRBD2 might be the D (6 bases). Germline V gives CDR1 ENHRY, CDR2 SYGVKD. Trimming stripped 2 bases from V and 6 bases from J, with 14 bases between. This CDR3 has 15 residues. Written as DNA, the CDR3 is TGTGCCATCAGTGAGGGGCTAGCGAAGGTCAATGAGCAGTTCTTC. Amino acid sequence: CAISEGLAKVNEQFF.